This T cell receptor beta chain was observed in a study of metastatic and nonmetastatic thyroid tumors. Study at large: Repertoire data that came from the blood and tumor or nodule tissue of malignant and benign thyroid patients were compared.

Study results and limitations: Across blood and tumor, TCR beta diversity in malignant thyroid tumors was reportedly significantly higher than in benign nodules.

No patient received treatment before thyroid surgery. Authors' methods: The authors used CDR3 differences across clinicopathological groups to build a distant-metastasis classifier for papillary thyroid cancer. With MiXCR, TCRdb reprocessed the PCR reads. These V and J calls are TCRdb output, not the study's own analysis. The sample shows some 15,000 clones, more than 3% of them seen only once. The CDR3 covers 16 residues. The germline gives CDR1 MNHNS, CDR2 SASEGT. V lost 5 bases, J lost 4 bases, and 20 bases lay in between. This clone was detected a few times. Its specificity is not known. The V call is TRBV6-1, the J call TRBJ1-1; perhaps TRBD1 as D (5 bases). The sample consisted of tumor tissue. This clonotype was sampled from a female donor with papillary thyroid cancer or a benign thyroid nodule (not recorded which). Some clones in this sample may be carry-over from other donors' samples. The CDR3 spells CASSNSGQGGGTEAFF. The CDR3 region has the DNA TGTGCCAGCAGTAACTCCGGTCAGGGCGGTGGCACTGAAGCTTTCTTT.